A selection of T cell receptor beta chains follows, all from one sample in a study of preoperative IRX-2 immunotherapy in early breast cancer. The data were produced by immunoSEQ multiplex PCR, yet TCRdb's version contains in-frame clones alone and is incomplete. Counted here are about 62,000 clones, 94% occurring once; the ten biggest clones make up 1.5% to 2%. This specimen was taken from a patient treated with IRX-2 immunotherapy. The origin of the receptors is a human donor with breast cancer. Each CDR3 is given with its conserved first and last residue. The D gene is left open where the match is weak. Clone size is given for some rows only: seen once, a few or many times, or a class if the clone is expanded.

d_gene	abundance	v_gene	j_gene	CDR3nt	CDR3aa
-	-	TRBV6-1	TRBJ1-5	TGTGCCAGCAGCCTGGGGGAGGGGAGCAATCAGCCCCAGCATTTT	CASSLGEGSNQPQHF
TRBD1	-	TRBV5-5	TRBJ1-5	TGTGCCAGCAGCTTGGTGACAGGGTCTGGCAATCAGCCCCAGCATTTT	CASSLVTGSGNQPQHF
-	-	TRBV9	TRBJ1-5	TGTGCCAGCAGCGGGACACCAGATCAGCCCCAGCATTTT	CASSGTPDQPQHF
TRBD2	-	TRBV7-2	TRBJ2-3	TGTGCCAGCAGCTTAGGCTTCTTAGCGGGAGGTATTTCCGATACGCAGTATTTT	CASSLGFLAGGISDTQYF
TRBD2	-	TRBV7-2	TRBJ2-7	TGTGCCAGCAGCCGAAGGACTAGCGGGGGGTCTGGAGAGCAGTACTTC	CASSRRTSGGSGEQYF
-	-	TRBV27	TRBJ1-6	TGTGCCAGCTCCGGGACTAGGGATTCACCCCTCCACTTT	CASSGTRDSPLHF
-	-	TRBV9	TRBJ2-1	TGTGCCAGCAGCGTAGACAAGTGGGGGCGGCGGTTCTTC	CASSVDKWGRRFF
-	-	TRBV5-1	TRBJ2-2	TGCGCCAGCAGCTCTCTCGGGGCCGGGGAGCTGTTTTTT	CASSSLGAGELFF
TRBD1	-	TRBV10-3	TRBJ1-4	TGTGCCATCAGCGACCCCACAGGGGGCGTGGAAAAACTGTTTTTT	CAISDPTGGVEKLFF
-	-	TRBV6-6	TRBJ1-1	TGTGCCAGCAGTTACAGCAGGGAGCCGGGTGAAGCTTTCTTT	CASSYSREPGEAFF
-	-	TRBV28	TRBJ2-7	TGTGCCAGCAGACCGAGGGGACTCGTCGGCGAGCAGTACTTC	CASRPRGLVGEQYF
TRBD1	-	TRBV7-9	TRBJ1-4	TGTGCCAGCAGCTCGTGGGTACGGGACAGGGGTTCGATAAATGAAAAACTGCTTTTT	CASSSWVRDRGSINEKLLF
TRBD2	-	TRBV4-1	TRBJ2-1	TGCGCCAGCAGCCAAGTAACTAGCGGGGGGAATGAGCAGTTCTTC	CASSQVTSGGNEQFF
TRBD1	-	TRBV2	TRBJ1-2	TGTGCCAGCAGTTGGACAGGAGCTAACTATGGCTACACCTTC	CASSWTGANYGYTF
-	-	TRBV5-1	TRBJ1-1	TGCGCCAGCAGCGGATCCGGCACTGAAGCTTTCTTT	CASSGSGTEAFF
TRBD2	-	TRBV19	TRBJ2-7	TGTGCCAGTAGTAACCCGGGGGGTAGCGGGAGACCTAAGGAGGAGCAGTACTTC	CASSNPGGSGRPKEEQYF
-	-	TRBV28	TRBJ2-3	TGTGCCAGCATACCGGGACTCCCCTTATTTCGTCGACCAGACGATACGCAGTATTTT	CASIPGLPLFRRPDDTQYF
-	-	TRBV19	TRBJ1-1	TGTGCCAGTAGTATAGTGCAGGGTTCTGAAGCTTTCTTT	CASSIVQGSEAFF
-	-	TRBV28	TRBJ2-1	TGTGCCAGCAGTTTGAGGGGTCCGCAGAGCTCCTACAATGAGCAGTTCTTC	CASSLRGPQSSYNEQFF
-	-	TRBV29-1	TRBJ1-1	TGCAGCGTTGTGACTGGCACTGAAGCTTTCTTT	CSVVTGTEAFF
-	once	TRBV29-1	TRBJ2-2	TGCAGCGGGAGTAACACCGGGGAGCTGTTTTTT	CSGSNTGELFF
-	-	TRBV18	TRBJ2-5	TGTGCCAGCTCACCTTACAGCTGGGGTCAGTATGAGACCCAGTACTTC	CASSPYSWGQYETQYF
-	-	TRBV15	TRBJ1-1	TGTGCCACCAGCAGAGGGGTGGACACTGAAGCTTTCTTT	CATSRGVDTEAFF
-	-	TRBV25-1	TRBJ1-6	TGTGCCAGCAGTCAAGGACAGAATTCACCCCTCCACTTT	CASSQGQNSPLHF
TRBD1	-	TRBV27	TRBJ2-7	TGTGCCAGCAGTTTAGAGCAGGGGGCGAGGAACGAGCAGTACTTC	CASSLEQGARNEQYF
TRBD1	-	TRBV5-1	TRBJ1-2	TGCGCCAGCAGCCCCGGGACAGGCGTAATGATTTATGGCTACACCTTC	CASSPGTGVMIYGYTF
TRBD1	-	TRBV4-3	TRBJ2-7	TGCGCCAGCAGCCAAGCGGATGGCAGGGGGTTTTACGAGCAGTACTTC	CASSQADGRGFYEQYF
TRBD1	-	TRBV7-2	TRBJ1-4	TGTGCCAGCAGCCGGGTGGGACAGGGATTAGAAAAACTGTTTTTT	CASSRVGQGLEKLFF
TRBD2	-	TRBV19	TRBJ2-1	TGTGCCAGTAGTATAGAATTGGCTAGCGGGGCCAATGAGCAGTTCTTC	CASSIELASGANEQFF
-	-	TRBV5-1	TRBJ2-3	TGCGCCAGCAGCCCGACTACCACAGATACGCAGTATTTT	CASSPTTTDTQYF
-	-	TRBV2	TRBJ2-3	TGTGCCAGTGAACCCCTCGGGTTCACAGATACGCAGTATTTT	CASEPLGFTDTQYF
TRBD1	-	TRBV5-1	TRBJ1-4	TGCGCCAGCAGCTTTGAACAGGGGTCTAATGAAAAACTGTTTTTT	CASSFEQGSNEKLFF
TRBD1	-	TRBV18	TRBJ2-2	TGTGCCAGCTCACGGAGACAGGGTAGTAACGGGGAGCTGTTTTTT	CASSRRQGSNGELFF
-	-	TRBV28	TRBJ2-1	TGTGCCAGCAGTTCGAATATGGTAGATGGGCCCTACAATGAGCAGTTCTTC	CASSSNMVDGPYNEQFF
-	-	TRBV5-1	TRBJ1-2	TGCGCCAGCAGCTTGAATGTGGACGATGTCTATGGCTACACCTTC	CASSLNVDDVYGYTF
-	-	TRBV6-6	TRBJ1-2	TGTGCCAGCAATGGACAGAATCAAAACTATGGCTACACCTTC	CASNGQNQNYGYTF
TRBD2	once	TRBV5-6	TRBJ2-7	TGTGCCAGCAGCACAACTAGCGGTTCCTACGAGCAGTACTTC	CASSTTSGSYEQYF
-	-	TRBV2	TRBJ1-1	TGTGCCAGCAGTGAAACAGGGAACACTGAAGCTTTCTTT	CASSETGNTEAFF
TRBD2	-	TRBV9	TRBJ2-1	TGTGCCAGCAGCACCCGGACTAGCGTTGGAAGCAATGAGCAGTTCTTC	CASSTRTSVGSNEQFF
-	-	TRBV5-1	TRBJ1-4	TGCGCCAGCAGCCAGTGGGGGGGCAATGAAAAACTGTTTTTT	CASSQWGGNEKLFF
-	-	TRBV7-3	TRBJ1-1	TGTGCCAGCAGCTTAACCGCCCCTCAGAGGCTGAACACTGAAGCTTTCTTT	CASSLTAPQRLNTEAFF
TRBD1	-	TRBV5-4	TRBJ1-2	TGTGCCAGCAGCCGGGACAGGGAAGGGCGGCTTTGGGGCTACACCTTC	CASSRDREGRLWGYTF